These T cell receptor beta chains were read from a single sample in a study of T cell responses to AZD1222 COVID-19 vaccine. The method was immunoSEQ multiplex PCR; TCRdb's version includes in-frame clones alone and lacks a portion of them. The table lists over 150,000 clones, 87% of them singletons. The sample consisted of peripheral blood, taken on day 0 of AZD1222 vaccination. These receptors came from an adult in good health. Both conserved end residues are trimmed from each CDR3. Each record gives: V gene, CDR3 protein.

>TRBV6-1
ASSESYSPRIGKLF
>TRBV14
ASSLFMAYEQY
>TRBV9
ASSGGVDTQY
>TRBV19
ASSIGDSGGSIGELF
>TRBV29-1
SVERGGQGKYGYT
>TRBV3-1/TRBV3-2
ASSQDLGTIKGEQF
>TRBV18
ASSPPGLAGDTQY
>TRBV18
ASSPPDRVKRRETQY
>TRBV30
AWSGGGGNQPQH
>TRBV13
ASSLGLAGDNEQF
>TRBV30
AWSDGGRSTDTQY
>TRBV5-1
ASSLAGQGDSYT
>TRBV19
ASSIAPRTGRSTDTQY
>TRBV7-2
ASSSDLLGLGEQY
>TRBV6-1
ASSEHGRTEAF
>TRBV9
ASSVASRSSEQF
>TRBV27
ASSSLAGGRNEQF
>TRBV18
ASSGTGGAKTGELF
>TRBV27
ASSLSTETYNSPLH
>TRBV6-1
ASSERRTSGRGRDTQY
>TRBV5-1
ASSQGLRTEAF
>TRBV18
ASSRQGAGNTIY
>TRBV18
ASSPLRTGGITETQY
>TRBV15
ATSSGQHTEAF
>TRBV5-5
ASSKEGTGNYGYT
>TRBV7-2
ASSSQGDTQY